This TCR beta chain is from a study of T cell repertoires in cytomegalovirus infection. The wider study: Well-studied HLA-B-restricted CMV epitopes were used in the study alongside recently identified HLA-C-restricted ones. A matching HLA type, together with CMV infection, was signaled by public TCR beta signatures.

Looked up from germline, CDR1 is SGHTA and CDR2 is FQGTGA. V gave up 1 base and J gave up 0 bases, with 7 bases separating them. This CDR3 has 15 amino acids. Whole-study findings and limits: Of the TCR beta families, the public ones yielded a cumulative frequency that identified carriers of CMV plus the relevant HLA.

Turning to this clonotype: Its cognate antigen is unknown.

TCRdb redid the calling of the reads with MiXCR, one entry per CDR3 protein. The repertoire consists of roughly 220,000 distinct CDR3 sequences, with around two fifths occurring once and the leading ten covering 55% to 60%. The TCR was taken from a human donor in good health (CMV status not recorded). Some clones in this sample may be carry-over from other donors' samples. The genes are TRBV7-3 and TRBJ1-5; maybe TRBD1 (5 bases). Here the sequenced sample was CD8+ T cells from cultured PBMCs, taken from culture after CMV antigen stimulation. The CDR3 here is CASSLRDRSNQPQHF. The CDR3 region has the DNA TGTGCCAGCAGCTTAAGGGACCGTAGCAATCAGCCCCAGCATTTT.